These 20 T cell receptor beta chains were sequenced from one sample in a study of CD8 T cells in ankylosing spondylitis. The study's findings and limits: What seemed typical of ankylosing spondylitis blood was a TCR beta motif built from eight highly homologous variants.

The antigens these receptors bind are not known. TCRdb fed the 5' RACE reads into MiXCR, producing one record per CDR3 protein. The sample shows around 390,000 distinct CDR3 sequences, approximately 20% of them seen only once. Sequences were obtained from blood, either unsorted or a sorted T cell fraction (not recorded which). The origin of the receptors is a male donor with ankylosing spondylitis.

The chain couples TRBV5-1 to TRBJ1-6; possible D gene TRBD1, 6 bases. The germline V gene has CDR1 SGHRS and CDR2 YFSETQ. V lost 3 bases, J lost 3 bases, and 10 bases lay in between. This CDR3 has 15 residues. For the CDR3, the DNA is TGCGCCAGCAGCTCCCGGGACAACTATAATTCACCCCTCCACTTT. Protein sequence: CASSSRDNYNSPLHF.

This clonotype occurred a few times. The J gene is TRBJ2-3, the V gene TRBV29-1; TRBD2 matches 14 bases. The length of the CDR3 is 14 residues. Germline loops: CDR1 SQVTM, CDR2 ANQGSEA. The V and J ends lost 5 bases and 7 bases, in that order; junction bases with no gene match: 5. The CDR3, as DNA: TGCAGCGTTCCGGGACTAGCGGGAGTGAATACGCAGTATTTT. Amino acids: CSVPGLAGVNTQYF.

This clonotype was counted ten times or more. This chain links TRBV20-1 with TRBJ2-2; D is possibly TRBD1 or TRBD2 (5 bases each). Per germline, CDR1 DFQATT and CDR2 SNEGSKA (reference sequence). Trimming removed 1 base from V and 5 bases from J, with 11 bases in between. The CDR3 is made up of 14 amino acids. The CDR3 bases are TGCAGTGCTAGAGTGAGGGGTGGTACCGGGGAGCTGTTTTTT. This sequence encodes CSARVRGGTGELFF.

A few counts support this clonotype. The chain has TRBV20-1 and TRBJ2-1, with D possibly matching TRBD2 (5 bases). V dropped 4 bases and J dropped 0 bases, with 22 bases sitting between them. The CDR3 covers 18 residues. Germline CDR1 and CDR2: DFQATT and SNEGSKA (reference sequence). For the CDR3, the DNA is TGCAGTGCTACTATTTCGTTCGGCGGACTCAGCTCCTACAATGAGCAGTTCTTC. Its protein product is CSATISFGGLSSYNEQFF.

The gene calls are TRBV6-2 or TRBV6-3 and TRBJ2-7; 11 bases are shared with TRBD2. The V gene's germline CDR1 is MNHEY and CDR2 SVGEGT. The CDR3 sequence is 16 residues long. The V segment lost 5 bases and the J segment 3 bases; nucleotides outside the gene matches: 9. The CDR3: CASSNPAGTSGYEQYF. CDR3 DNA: TGTGCCAGCAGTAACCCGGCCGGGACTAGCGGCTACGAGCAGTACTTC.

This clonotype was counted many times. The CDR3: CASSYRGPTGELFF. The CDR3 nucleotides are TGCGCCAGCAGCTACAGGGGTCCCACCGGGGAGCTGTTTTTT. This chain links TRBV5-1 with TRBJ2-2; 7 nucleotides align to TRBD1. V was pared by 3 bases and J by 4 bases, with 3 bases of the junction left unmatched. The CDR3 has 14 amino acids. CDR1 and CDR2 (germline): SGHRS, YFSETQ.

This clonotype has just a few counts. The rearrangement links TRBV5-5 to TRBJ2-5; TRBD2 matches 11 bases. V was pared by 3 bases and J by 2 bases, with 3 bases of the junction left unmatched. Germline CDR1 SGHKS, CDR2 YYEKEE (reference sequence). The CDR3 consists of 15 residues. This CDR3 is CASSSGLAAQETQYF. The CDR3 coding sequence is TGTGCCAGCAGCTCGGGACTAGCGGCTCAAGAGACCCAGTACTTC.

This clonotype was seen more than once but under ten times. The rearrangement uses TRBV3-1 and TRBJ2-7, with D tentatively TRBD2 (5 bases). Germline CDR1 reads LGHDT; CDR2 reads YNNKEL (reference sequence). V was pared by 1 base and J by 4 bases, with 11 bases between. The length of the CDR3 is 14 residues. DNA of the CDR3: TGTGCCAGCAGCCAAGGGCGGGTGGGGTACGAGCAGTACTTC. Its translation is CASSQGRVGYEQYF.

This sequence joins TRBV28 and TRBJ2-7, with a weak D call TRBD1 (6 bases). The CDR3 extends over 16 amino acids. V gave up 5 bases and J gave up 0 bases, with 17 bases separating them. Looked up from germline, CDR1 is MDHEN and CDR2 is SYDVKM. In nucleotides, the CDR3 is TGTGCCAGCAGTGATCCCCGACAGGTGAGCTCCTACGAGCAGTACTTC. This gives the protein CASSDPRQVSSYEQYF.

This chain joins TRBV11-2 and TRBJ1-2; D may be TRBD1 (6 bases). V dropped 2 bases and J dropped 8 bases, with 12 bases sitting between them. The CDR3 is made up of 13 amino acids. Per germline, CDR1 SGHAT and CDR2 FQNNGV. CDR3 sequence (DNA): TGTGCCAGCAGCTTACTTGCAGGGGTCGGCTACACCTTC. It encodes CASSLLAGVGYTF. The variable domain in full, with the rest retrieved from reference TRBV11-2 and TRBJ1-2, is EAGVAQSPRYKIIEKRQSVAFWCNPISGHATLYWYQQILGQGPKLLIQFQNNGVVDDSQLPKDRFSAERLKGVDSTLKIQPAKLEDSAVYLCASSLLAGVGYTFGSGTRLTVV.

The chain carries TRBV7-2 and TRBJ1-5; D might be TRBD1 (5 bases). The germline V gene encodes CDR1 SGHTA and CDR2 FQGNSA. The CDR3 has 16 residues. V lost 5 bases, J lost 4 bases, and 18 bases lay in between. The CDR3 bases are TGTGCCAGCAGCGCGACGGGTCAGGGCAGAAATCAGCCCCAGCATTTT. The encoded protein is CASSATGQGRNQPQHF.

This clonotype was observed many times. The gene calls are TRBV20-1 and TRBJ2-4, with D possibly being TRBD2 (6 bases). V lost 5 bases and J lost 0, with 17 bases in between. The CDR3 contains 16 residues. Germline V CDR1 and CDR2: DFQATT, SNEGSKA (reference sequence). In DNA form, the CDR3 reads TGCAGTGCTGATAGATGGCAGGGACTAGCCAAAAACATTCAGTACTTC. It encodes CSADRWQGLAKNIQYF.

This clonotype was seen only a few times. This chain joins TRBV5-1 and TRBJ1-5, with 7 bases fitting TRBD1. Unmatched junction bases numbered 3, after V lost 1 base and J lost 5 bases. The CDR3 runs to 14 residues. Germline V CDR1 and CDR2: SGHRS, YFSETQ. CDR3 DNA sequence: TGCGCCAGCAGCTTGTCCGACAGGGATCAGCCCCAGCATTTT. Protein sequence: CASSLSDRDQPQHF. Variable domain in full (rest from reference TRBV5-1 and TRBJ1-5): KAGVTQTPRYLIKTRGQQVTLSCSPISGHRSVSWYQQTPGQGLQFLFEYFSETQRNKGNFPGRFSGRQFSNSRSEMNVSTLELGDSALYLCASSLSDRDQPQHFGDGTRLSIL.

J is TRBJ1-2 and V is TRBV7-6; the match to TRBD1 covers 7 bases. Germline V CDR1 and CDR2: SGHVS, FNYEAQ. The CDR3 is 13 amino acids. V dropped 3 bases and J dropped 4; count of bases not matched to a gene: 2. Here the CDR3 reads CASSFKGAYGYTF. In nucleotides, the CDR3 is TGTGCCAGCAGCTTTAAGGGGGCCTATGGCTACACCTTC.

The CDR3 sequence is CASSLAEGQRIKAFF. DNA of the CDR3: TGTGCCAGCAGCTTAGCCGAGGGACAGAGAATCAAAGCTTTCTTT. The rearrangement uses TRBV7-9 and TRBJ1-1; the match to TRBD1 covers 7 bases. The CDR3 has 15 amino acids. CDR1 SEHNR and CDR2 FQNEAQ come from the germline V gene (reference sequence). V lost 0 bases and J lost 9; bases outside the gene matches: 10. The variable domain in full, with the rest retrieved from reference TRBV7-9 and TRBJ1-1, is DTGVSQNPRHKITKRGQNVTFRCDPISEHNRLYWYRQTLGQGPEFLTYFQNEAQLEKSRLLSDRFSAERPKGSFSTLEIQRTEQGDSAMYLCASSLAEGQRIKAFFGQGTRLTVV.

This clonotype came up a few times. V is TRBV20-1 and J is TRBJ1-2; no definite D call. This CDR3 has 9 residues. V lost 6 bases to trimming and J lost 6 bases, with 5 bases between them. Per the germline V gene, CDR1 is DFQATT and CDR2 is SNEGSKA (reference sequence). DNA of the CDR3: TGCAGTGCAGGTGATGGCTACACCTTC. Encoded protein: CSAGDGYTF.

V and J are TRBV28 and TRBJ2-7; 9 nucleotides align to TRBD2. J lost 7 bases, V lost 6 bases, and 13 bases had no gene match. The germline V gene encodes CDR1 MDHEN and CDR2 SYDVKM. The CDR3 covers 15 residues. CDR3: CASREEGGRALEQYF. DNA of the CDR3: TGTGCCAGCAGGGAGGAGGGCGGGAGGGCCTTAGAGCAGTACTTC.

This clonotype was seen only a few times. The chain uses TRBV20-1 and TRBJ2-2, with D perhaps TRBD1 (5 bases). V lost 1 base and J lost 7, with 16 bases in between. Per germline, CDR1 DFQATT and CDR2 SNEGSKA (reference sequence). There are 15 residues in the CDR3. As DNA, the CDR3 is TGCAGTGCTAGAGTGCTGGGGCAGGGCGGCGGGGAGCTGTTTTTT. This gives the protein CSARVLGQGGGELFF.

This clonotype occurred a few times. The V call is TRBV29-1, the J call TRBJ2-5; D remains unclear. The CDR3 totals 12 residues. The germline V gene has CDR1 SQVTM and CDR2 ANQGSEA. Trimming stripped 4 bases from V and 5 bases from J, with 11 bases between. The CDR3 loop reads CSVVWVGETQYF. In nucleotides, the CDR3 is TGCAGCGTTGTCTGGGTGGGTGAGACCCAGTACTTC.

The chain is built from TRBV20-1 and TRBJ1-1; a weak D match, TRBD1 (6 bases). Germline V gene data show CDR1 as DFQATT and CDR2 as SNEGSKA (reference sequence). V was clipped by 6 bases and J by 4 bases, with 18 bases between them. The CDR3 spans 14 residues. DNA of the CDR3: TGCAGTGCCTTACAGGGTCCGTCAGGCACTGAAGCTTTCTTT. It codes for CSALQGPSGTEAFF.